Each of the 29 T cell receptor beta chains below was sequenced from the same sample in a study of beta chain features in type 1 diabetes. cDNA synthesis used the whole RNA isolate, giving expressed TCRB sequences. Generated by immunoSEQ multiplex PCR, the TCRdb table keeps only in-frame clones and is missing some. The table lists 300,000 to 400,000 clones, about 11% of them singletons. Sequencing was carried out using naive CD4+ T cells from blood. These receptors originate from a woman in her 30s in good health.

The sample holds a few counts of this clone. CDR3 DNA: TGTGCCAGTAGTATAGTATTTTCAGGGTCCGACGAGCAGTACTTC. It codes for CASSIVFSGSDEQYF. The rearrangement uses TRBV19 and TRBJ2-7, with D possibly matching TRBD1 (5 bases). This CDR3 is 15 amino acids long. V was trimmed by 1 base and J by 5 bases, leaving 15 bases between them. From germline, CDR1 is LNHDA and CDR2 SQIVND (reference sequence).

This clone came up a few times. The V and J genes are TRBV4-2 and TRBJ2-2, with 11 bases aligning to TRBD2. V shed 1 base and J 2 bases; nucleotides not matched to a gene: 12. CDR1 and CDR2 (germline): LGHNA, YNFKEQ. The CDR3 covers 20 residues. The CDR3 loop is CASSQVRAGTSGINTGELFF. In DNA, the CDR3 is TGTGCCAGCAGCCAAGTGAGGGCCGGGACTAGCGGAATTAACACCGGGGAGCTGTTTTTT.

V is TRBV19 and J is TRBJ2-7; 7 nucleotides line up with TRBD1. CDR1 and CDR2 (germline): LNHDA, SQIVND (reference sequence). With V trimmed by 8 bases and J by 5 bases, 9 bases remained unmatched. This CDR3 spans 13 amino acids. The CDR3 coding sequence is TGTGCCAGTCAGATAGACAGGGACCACGAGCAGTACTTC. This sequence encodes CASQIDRDHEQYF.

The gene calls are TRBV7-9 and TRBJ1-3; no reliable D call. The CDR3 length is 13 residues. Germline CDR1 reads SEHNR; CDR2 reads FQNEAQ (reference sequence). The V end was cut by 5 bases, the J end by 3 bases, with 8 bases between. DNA for the CDR3: TGTGCCAGCAGCGGGTACAGTGGAAACACCATATATTTT. It is translated as CASSGYSGNTIYF.

The rearrangement links TRBV4-3 to TRBJ1-2; tentatively, D is TRBD1 (5 bases). The CDR3 totals 16 residues. Between the trimmed V and J ends, which lost 0 bases and 8 bases, there was a span of 19 bases. The germline V gene has CDR1 LGHNA and CDR2 YSLEER. CDR3 protein: CASSQDHAGRAEGYTF. For the CDR3, the DNA is TGCGCCAGCAGCCAAGATCACGCAGGGAGGGCAGAGGGCTACACCTTC.

The chain uses TRBV7-9 and TRBJ1-4, with TRBD1 matching 10 bases. This CDR3 region has 14 residues. V was pared by 4 bases and J by 7 bases, with 3 bases of the junction left unmatched. Germline V gene sequence: CDR1 SEHNR, CDR2 FQNEAQ (reference sequence). The CDR3 DNA sequence: TGTGCCAGCAGCTCGACAGGGGGCGGTGAAAAACTGTTTTTT. This codes for CASSSTGGGEKLFF.

This clone occurred a few times. The rearrangement links TRBV15 to TRBJ2-1, with TRBD1 matching 9 bases. CDR1 is LNHNV, CDR2 YYDKDF, per germline (reference sequence). After removal of 6 bases from V and 7 bases from J, the junction contained 10 bases not matched to a gene. There are 15 residues in the CDR3. Here the CDR3 reads CATRPTGTGLNEQFF. In DNA form, the CDR3 reads TGTGCCACCAGGCCTACCGGGACAGGGTTAAATGAGCAGTTCTTC.

The sample holds a few counts of this clone. This chain links TRBV9 with TRBJ1-2; perhaps TRBD1 as D (5 bases). The CDR3 is 13 amino acids. Trimming removed 4 bases from V and 3 bases from J, with 10 bases in between. Germline V gives CDR1 SGDLS, CDR2 YYNGEE. The CDR3 protein is CASSIDRDYGYTF. The CDR3 DNA reads TGTGCCAGCAGCATTGACAGAGACTATGGCTACACCTTC.

The J gene is TRBJ1-5, the V gene TRBV7-9; 7 bases are shared with TRBD1. After removal of 5 bases from V and 5 bases from J, the junction contained 6 bases not matched to a gene. This CDR3 contains 14 residues. Germline values: CDR1 SEHNR, CDR2 FQNEAQ (reference sequence). The CDR3 DNA is TGTGCCAGCAGCCCGTGGGACAGAGATCAGCCCCAGCATTTT. This sequence encodes CASSPWDRDQPQHF.

The sample holds a few counts of this clone. V and J are TRBV5-4 and TRBJ2-7, with D tentatively TRBD2 (6 bases). With 2 bases removed from V and 3 bases from J, the gap between germline ends came to 12 bases. This CDR3 spans 14 amino acids. In germline, CDR1 is SGHNT, CDR2 YYREEE (reference sequence). CDR3 DNA sequence: TGTGCCAGCAGCTTCGGGGGTAATCACTACGAGCAGTACTTC. It translates to CASSFGGNHYEQYF.

The chain recombines TRBV18 with TRBJ2-7; 8 bases are shared with TRBD1. The CDR3 covers 14 residues. The germline V gene encodes CDR1 KGHSH and CDR2 LQKENI. The ends lost 3 bases at V and 5 bases at J; junction bases unmatched: 6. CDR3 in amino acids: CASSPGQGKNEQYF. In DNA form, the CDR3 reads TGTGCCAGCTCACCCGGACAGGGAAAAAACGAGCAGTACTTC.

The chain couples TRBV30 to TRBJ2-3, with TRBD2 as a possible D gene (6 bases). CDR3 length equals 13 residues. V was shortened by 3 bases and J by 4 bases, with 11 bases between the two germline ends. Germline V gene lookup returns CDR1 GTSNPN and CDR2 SVGIG (reference sequence). CDR3 bases: TGTGCCTGGAGCGGAGGGTTCCCAGATACGCAGTATTTT. This encodes CAWSGGFPDTQYF.

This clone was detected a few times. This rearrangement joins TRBV7-2 to TRBJ2-3; TRBD2 matches 14 bases. Trimming removed 0 bases from V and 1 base from J; junction bases left unmatched: 3. The V gene's germline CDR1 is SGHTA and CDR2 FQGNSA. The CDR3 totals 18 residues. Here the CDR3 DNA reads TGTGCCAGCAGCTTAGCGACTAGCGGGAGGGGGGGCACAGATACGCAGTATTTT. Amino acid sequence: CASSLATSGRGGTDTQYF.

This clone was seen a few times. The rearrangement links TRBV9 to TRBJ2-5, with 12 bases aligning to TRBD2. CDR3 length: 14 residues. With V trimmed by 5 bases and J by 5 bases, 4 bases remained unmatched. Germline lookup yields CDR1 SGDLS and CDR2 YYNGEE. In DNA form, the CDR3 reads TGTGCCAGCAGTCTAGCGGGAGGGCAGGAGACCCAGTACTTC. Amino acids: CASSLAGGQETQYF.

The table lists this clone with a few counts. The V gene is TRBV28, the J gene TRBJ1-1, with D possibly being TRBD1 (6 bases). Trimming stripped 4 bases from V and 1 base from J, with 13 bases between. Germline V gives CDR1 MDHEN, CDR2 SYDVKM. The CDR3 length is 15 residues. The chain's CDR3 is CASSSWTATNTEAFF. In DNA form, the CDR3 reads TGTGCCAGCAGTTCATGGACAGCTACGAACACTGAAGCTTTCTTT.

The chain links TRBV7-3 to TRBJ1-1, with TRBD1 matching over 9 bases. Trimming cost V 5 bases and J 0 bases; bases outside gene matches: 4. CDR1 and CDR2 (germline): SGHTA, FQGTGA. The CDR3 runs 15 residues. CDR3 DNA sequence: TGTGCCAGCAGCCCCGACAGGGGGATGAACACTGAAGCTTTCTTT. Protein product: CASSPDRGMNTEAFF.

This chain links TRBV18 with TRBJ2-3, with 11 bases identical to TRBD1. CDR3 length equals 16 residues. Per the germline V gene, CDR1 is KGHSH and CDR2 is LQKENI. V gave up 5 bases and J gave up 3 bases; unmatched junction bases: 7. Here the CDR3 DNA reads TGTGCCAGCTCAAACCCGGACAGGGGGCTGACAGATACGCAGTATTTT. Translated: CASSNPDRGLTDTQYF. The variable domain in full, with the rest retrieved from reference TRBV18 and TRBJ2-3, is NAGVMQNPRHLVRRRGQEARLRCSPMKGHSHVYWYRQLPEEGLKFMVYLQKENIIDESGMPKERFSAEFPKEGPSILRIQQVVRGDSAAYFCASSNPDRGLTDTQYFGPGTRLTVL.

In this sample, this clone turned up a few times. The rearrangement uses TRBV13 and TRBJ2-1, with D perhaps TRBD2 (6 bases). Germline V lookup: CDR1 PRHDT, CDR2 FYEKMQ (reference sequence). V was cut by 5 bases and J by 2 bases, with 13 bases left in between. The CDR3 contains 15 residues. The DNA of the CDR3 is TGTGCCAGCAGCACTTCTAGCGTCCCCTACAATGAGCAGTTCTTC. It yields the protein CASSTSSVPYNEQFF.

This clone has more than one count but fewer than ten. The CDR3: CASSLQLGGGLEQYF. The DNA for the CDR3 is TGTGCCAGCAGCTTACAATTAGGAGGGGGCCTCGAGCAGTACTTC. The V gene is TRBV7-9, the J gene TRBJ2-7; possible D gene TRBD1, 7 bases. The CDR3 contains 15 residues. V lost 2 bases, J lost 6 bases, and 17 bases lay in between. Per germline, CDR1 SEHNR and CDR2 FQNEAQ (reference sequence).

This chain uses TRBV13 with TRBJ2-2, with D possibly matching TRBD1 (6 bases). The CDR3 is 13 residues long. Trimming removed 4 bases from V and 5 bases from J, with 8 bases in between. Germline V CDR1 and CDR2: PRHDT, FYEKMQ (reference sequence). CDR3 nucleotides: TGTGCCAGCAGCTCTCAGGGGACCGGGGAGCTGTTTTTT. Translated, it gives CASSSQGTGELFF. The full variable domain, its missing parts supplied by reference TRBV13 and TRBJ2-2, is AAGVIQSPRHLIKEKRETATLKCYPIPRHDTVYWYQQGPGQDPQFLISFYEKMQSDKGSIPDRFSAQQFSDYHSELNMSSLELGDSALYFCASSSQGTGELFFGEGSRLTVL.

The V and J genes are TRBV30 and TRBJ2-1; TRBD2 matches 8 bases. V shed 2 bases, J shed 1 base, and the junction held 7 bases outside the gene matches. CDR3 size: 16 residues. Looked up from germline, CDR1 is GTSNPN and CDR2 is SVGIG (reference sequence). CDR3 region: CAWSTSTSGSYNEQFF. CDR3 in DNA: TGTGCCTGGAGTACCTCCACTAGCGGATCCTACAATGAGCAGTTCTTC.

This clone was found a few times. J is TRBJ1-1 and V is TRBV9; TRBD1 is a possible D gene (5 bases). Per the germline V gene, CDR1 is SGDLS and CDR2 is YYNGEE. The CDR3 is made up of 15 amino acids. Trimming took off 4 bases at V and 1 base at J, with 14 bases between the two ends. This CDR3 reads CASSPRDGGNTEAFF. The CDR3 DNA reads as TGTGCCAGCAGCCCGCGGGACGGCGGGAACACTGAAGCTTTCTTT.

The rearrangement uses TRBV7-2 and TRBJ2-3; weak D call: TRBD1 (6 bases). V was cut by 3 bases and J by 4 bases, with 11 bases left in between. The CDR3 covers 14 residues. Looked up from germline, CDR1 is SGHTA and CDR2 is FQGNSA. This chain's CDR3 is CASSLGQGPDTQYF. The CDR3, as DNA: TGTGCCAGCAGCTTGGGACAAGGACCAGATACGCAGTATTTT.

This clone appeared a few times. V usage is TRBV30 and J usage is TRBJ1-5; D perhaps matches TRBD1 (6 bases). The germline CDR1 and CDR2 sequences are GTSNPN and SVGIG (reference sequence). This CDR3 has 13 residues. Trimming removed 2 bases at V and 7 bases at J, with 12 bases between. The CDR3 DNA reads TGTGCCTGGAGTATACAGGGTGAACAGCCCCAGCATTTT. As protein: CAWSIQGEQPQHF.

There are a few counts of this clone. The V gene is TRBV9, the J gene TRBJ2-1, with TRBD2 identical over 10 bases. The CDR3 runs 15 residues. Germline V CDR1 and CDR2: SGDLS, YYNGEE. The V and J ends lost 6 bases and 4 bases, in that order; junction bases with no gene match: 7. The CDR3 reads CASTRTSGEYNEQFF. DNA for the CDR3: TGTGCCAGCACCCGCACTAGCGGGGAGTACAATGAGCAGTTCTTC. Drawing the rest from reference TRBV9 and TRBJ2-1, the complete variable domain is DSGVTQTPKHLITATGQRVTLRCSPRSGDLSVYWYQQSLDQGLQFLIQYYNGEERAKGNILERFSAQQFPDLHSELNLSSLELGDSALYFCASTRTSGEYNEQFFGPGTRLTVL.

The V and J genes are TRBV4-2 and TRBJ1-2, with D uncertain. The CDR3 spans 15 residues. Per germline, CDR1 LGHNA and CDR2 YNFKEQ. V lost 4 bases and J 3 bases, leaving 15 bases between the germline ends. This CDR3 reads CASSRQSPIDYGYTF. In nucleotides, the CDR3 is TGTGCCAGCAGCCGCCAGTCACCGATTGACTATGGCTACACCTTC.

This chain joins TRBV7-9 and TRBJ2-1; a weak D match, TRBD1 (5 bases). The V gene's germline CDR1 is SEHNR and CDR2 FQNEAQ (reference sequence). The germline V and J ends were trimmed by 2 bases and 5 bases, with 13 bases remaining between them. This CDR3 is 15 amino acids long. As DNA, the CDR3 is TGTGCCAGCAGCTTAAAGGGGTTGCGGAACAATGAGCAGTTCTTC. Translation: CASSLKGLRNNEQFF.

This chain joins TRBV23-1 and TRBJ1-4; D might be TRBD1 (6 bases). TRBV23-1 belongs to the ORF category, with a function that is uncertain. Trimming stripped 0 bases from V and 7 bases from J, with 21 bases between. The CDR3 totals 18 residues. The CDR3 spells CASSQSDDAALRGEKLFF. CDR3 DNA sequence: TGCGCCAGCAGTCAATCGGATGATGCGGCCCTCAGGGGTGAAAAACTGTTTTTT.

This chain connects TRBV7-3 to TRBJ2-3, with D possibly TRBD2 on 6 matching bases. The CDR3 sequence is 15 residues long. V shed 1 base and J shed 0 bases, with 8 bases lying between them. Germline values: CDR1 SGHTA, CDR2 FQGTGA. CDR3 residues: CASSLISGSTDTQYF. The DNA for the CDR3 is TGTGCCAGCAGCTTAATTAGCGGCAGCACAGATACGCAGTATTTT.